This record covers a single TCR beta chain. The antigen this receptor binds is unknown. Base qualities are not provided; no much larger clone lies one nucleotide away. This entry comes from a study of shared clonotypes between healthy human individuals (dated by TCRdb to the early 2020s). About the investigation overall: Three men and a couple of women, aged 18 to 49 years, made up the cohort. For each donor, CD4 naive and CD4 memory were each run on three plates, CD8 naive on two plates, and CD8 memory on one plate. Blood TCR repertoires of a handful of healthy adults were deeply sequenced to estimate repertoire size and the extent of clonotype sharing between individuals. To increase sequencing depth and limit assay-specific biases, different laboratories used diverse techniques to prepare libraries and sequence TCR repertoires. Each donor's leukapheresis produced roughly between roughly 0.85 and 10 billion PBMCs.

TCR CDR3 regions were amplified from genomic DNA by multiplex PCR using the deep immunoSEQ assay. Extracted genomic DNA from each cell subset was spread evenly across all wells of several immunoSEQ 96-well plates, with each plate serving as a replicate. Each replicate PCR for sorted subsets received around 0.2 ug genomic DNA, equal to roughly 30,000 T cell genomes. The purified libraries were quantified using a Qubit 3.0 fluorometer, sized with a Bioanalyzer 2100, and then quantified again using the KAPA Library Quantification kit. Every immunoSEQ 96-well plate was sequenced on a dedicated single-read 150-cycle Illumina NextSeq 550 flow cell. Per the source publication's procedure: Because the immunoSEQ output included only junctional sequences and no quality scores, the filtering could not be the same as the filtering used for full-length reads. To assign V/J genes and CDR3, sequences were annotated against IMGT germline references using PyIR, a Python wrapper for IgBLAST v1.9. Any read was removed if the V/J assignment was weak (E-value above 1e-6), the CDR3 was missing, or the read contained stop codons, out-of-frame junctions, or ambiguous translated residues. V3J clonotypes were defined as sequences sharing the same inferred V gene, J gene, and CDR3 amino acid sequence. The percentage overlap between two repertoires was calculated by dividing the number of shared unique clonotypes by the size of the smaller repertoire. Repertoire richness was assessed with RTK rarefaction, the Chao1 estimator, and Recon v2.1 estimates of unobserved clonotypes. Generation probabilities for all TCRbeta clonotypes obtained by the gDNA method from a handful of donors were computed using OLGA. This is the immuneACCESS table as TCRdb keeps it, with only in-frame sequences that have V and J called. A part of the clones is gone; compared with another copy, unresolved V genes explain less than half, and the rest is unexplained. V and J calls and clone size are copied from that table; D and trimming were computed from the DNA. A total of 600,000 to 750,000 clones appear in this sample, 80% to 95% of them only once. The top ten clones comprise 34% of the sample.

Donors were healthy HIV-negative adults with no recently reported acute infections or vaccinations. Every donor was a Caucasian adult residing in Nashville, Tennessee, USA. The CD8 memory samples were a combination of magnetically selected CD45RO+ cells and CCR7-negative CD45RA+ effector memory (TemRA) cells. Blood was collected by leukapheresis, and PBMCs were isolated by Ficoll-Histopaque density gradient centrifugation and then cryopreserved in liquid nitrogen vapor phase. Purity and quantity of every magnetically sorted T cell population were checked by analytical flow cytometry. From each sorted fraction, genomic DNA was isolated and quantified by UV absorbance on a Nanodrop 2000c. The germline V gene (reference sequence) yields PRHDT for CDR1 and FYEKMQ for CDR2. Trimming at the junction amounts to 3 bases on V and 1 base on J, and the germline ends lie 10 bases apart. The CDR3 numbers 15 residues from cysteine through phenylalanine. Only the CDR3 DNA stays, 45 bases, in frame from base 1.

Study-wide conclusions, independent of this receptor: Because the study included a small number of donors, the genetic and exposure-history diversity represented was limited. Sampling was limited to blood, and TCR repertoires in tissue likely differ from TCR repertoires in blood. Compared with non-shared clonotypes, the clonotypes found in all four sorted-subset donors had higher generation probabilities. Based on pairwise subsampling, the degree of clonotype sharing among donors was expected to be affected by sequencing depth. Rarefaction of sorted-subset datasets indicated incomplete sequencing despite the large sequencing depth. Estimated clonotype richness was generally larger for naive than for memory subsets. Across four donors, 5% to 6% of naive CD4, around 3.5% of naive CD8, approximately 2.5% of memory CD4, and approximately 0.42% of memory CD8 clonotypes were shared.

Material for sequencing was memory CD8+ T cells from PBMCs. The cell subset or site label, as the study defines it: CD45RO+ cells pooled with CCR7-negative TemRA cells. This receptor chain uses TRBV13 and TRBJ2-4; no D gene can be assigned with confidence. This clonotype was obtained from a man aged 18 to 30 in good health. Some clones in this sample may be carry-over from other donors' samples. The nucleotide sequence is TGTGCCAGCAGCTTCGTTCCGGACGCCAAAAACATTCAGTACTTC. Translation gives CASSFVPDAKNIQYF.